The rows below give T cell receptor beta chains drawn from one sample of a study of T cell responses to AZD1222 COVID-19 vaccine. The table came from immunoSEQ multiplex PCR; TCRdb's copy has only in-frame clones and leaves some out. The sample has about 150,000 clones; about 88% are singletons. The starting material was peripheral blood, obtained on day 0 of AZD1222 vaccination. Every receptor here comes from an adult in good health. Each CDR3 is given with its conserved first and last residue. A D gene is named only where the DNA matches it firmly. Expanded clones are given a class, and other clones once, few, many or no size at all.

clone_size j_call v_call d_call cdr3_nt cdr3_aa
- TRBJ2-5 TRBV18 - TGTGCCAGCCGCGAAGAGACCCAGTACTTC CASREETQYF
- TRBJ1-2 TRBV11-3 - TGTGCCAGCAGCACCTCGACAGCCGCGGGGACTCGTTTC CASSTSTAAGTRF
few TRBJ2-7 TRBV28 - TGTGCCAGCAGTTTATACGGCTACGAGCAGTACTTC CASSLYGYEQYF
- TRBJ1-4 TRBV15 - TGTGCCACCAGCCCACGGCTGGCCCGTGAAAAACTGTTTTTT CATSPRLAREKLFF
- TRBJ2-2 TRBV15 - TGTGCCACCAGCAGAAAAACAGCTGCCGCCGGGGAGCTGTTTTTT CATSRKTAAAGELFF
- TRBJ1-4 TRBV6-5 TRBD1 TGTGCCAGCAGTTGGACAGGGCGGGAGAAACTGTTTTTT CASSWTGREKLFF
- TRBJ1-4 TRBV9 - TGTGCCAGCAGCGCAACCGGGACACCGGGTGAAAAACTGTTTTTT CASSATGTPGEKLFF
- TRBJ2-3 TRBV7-2 - TGTGCCAGCAGCTTAGAGTCTCTGGCCGCAGATACGCAGTATTTT CASSLESLAADTQYF
once TRBJ1-5 TRBV20-1 - TGCAGTGCTAGTCCCGGTTCGAGCAATCAGCCCCAGCATTTT CSASPGSSNQPQHF
- TRBJ2-7 TRBV29-1 - TGCAGCGTTAGTGGAGCAGCTGGGTACTACGAGCAGTACTTC CSVSGAAGYYEQYF
- TRBJ1-5 TRBV10-1 TRBD1 TGCGCCAGCAGTGTACATCGCAGGGGGGGCATCGGACAGCCCCAGCATTTT CASSVHRRGGIGQPQHF
- TRBJ2-1 TRBV11-2 TRBD2 TGTGCCAGCAGCTCAAAGGGACTAGCGGGAGGCAATGAGCAGTTCTTC CASSSKGLAGGNEQFF
- TRBJ1-2 TRBV5-4 - TGTGCCAGCAGCTTGTTCGGGCCAGCTAACTATGGCTACACCTTC CASSLFGPANYGYTF
once TRBJ2-7 TRBV13 TRBD2 TGTGCCAGCAGCCTACATGGCGGGGGGTACGAGCAGTACTTC CASSLHGGGYEQYF
- TRBJ2-7 TRBV24-1 - TGTGCCACCAGTGACGGGTGGTCCTACGAGCAGTACTTC CATSDGWSYEQYF
- TRBJ1-1 TRBV29-1 TRBD1 TGCAGCGTTGAAGGCAGGGGGCGGATTGGCACTGAAGCTTTCTTT CSVEGRGRIGTEAFF
- TRBJ1-3 TRBV5-6 - TGTGCCAGCAGCCTGGGGACGCGGGGGCCCTCTGGAAACACCATATATTTT CASSLGTRGPSGNTIYF
- TRBJ2-7 TRBV2 - TGTGCCAGCAGTGTTTCCGAGCAGTACTTC CASSVSEQYF
- TRBJ1-2 TRBV5-5 - TGTGCCAGCAGCGGTAGACTGCCTTATGGCTACACCTTC CASSGRLPYGYTF
- TRBJ1-2 TRBV5-5 - TGTGCCAGCAGCATGGACGGTAACTATGGCTACACCTTC CASSMDGNYGYTF
- TRBJ1-6 TRBV4-2 - TGTGCCAGCAGCCAAGATCGCAGGGGAGATGCACCCCTCCACTTT CASSQDRRGDAPLHF
- TRBJ1-2 TRBV19 TRBD1 TGTGCCACCCGCCCGGGACAGGGATCGGGGTTCTACACCTTC CATRPGQGSGFYTF
- TRBJ1-1 TRBV7-6 - TGTGCCAGCAGCTTAGAGGGGGGGCGGGTGCTCACTGAAGCTTTCTTT CASSLEGGRVLTEAFF
- TRBJ1-2 TRBV4-1 TRBD1 TGCGCCAGCAGCCAAGGGACAGGCATCTTAGCTAACTATGGCTACACCTTC CASSQGTGILANYGYTF
- TRBJ2-3 TRBV28 - TGTGCCAGCAGCCCAACGACAGGATACACAGATACGCAGTATTTT CASSPTTGYTDTQYF
- TRBJ2-1 TRBV5-4 TRBD2 TGTGCCAGCACCATAGGGTCCCTAGCGGGGGCCATGCAGCAGTTCTTC CASTIGSLAGAMQQFF
- TRBJ1-2 TRBV6-1 TRBD1 TGTGCCAGCAGCGAAGCGGGCAGGGGGGTGCATGGCTACACCTTC CASSEAGRGVHGYTF
- TRBJ1-2 TRBV19 - TGTGCCAGCCACGGGCAGGGGAACTATGGCTACACCTTC CASHGQGNYGYTF
- TRBJ2-7 TRBV2 TRBD2 TGTGCCAGCAGTTTCTTAGCGGGAAACGAGCAGTACTTC CASSFLAGNEQYF
few TRBJ2-7 TRBV7-9 - TGTGCCAGCAGCTTAGACCACGGCTCCTACGAGCAGTACTTC CASSLDHGSYEQYF